The present T cell receptor (beta chain) was sequenced within a study of blood T cell repertoires in COVID-19. The overall study: The United States, Italy and Spain supplied acute and convalescent COVID-19 samples. Sources were T cells, B-cell-depleted T cells, or PBMCs; the material itself was cDNA or gDNA.

This clone was observed a single time. Repertoires were generated with immunoSEQ multiplex PCR, while TCRdb's copy carries only in-frame clones and drops some. The data show fewer than 250,000 clones, 80% to 95% seen once. V gave up 4 bases and J gave up 6 bases, with 21 bases separating them. Germline V CDR1 and CDR2: SGHTA, FQGNSA. CDR3 length equals 17 residues. The V call is TRBV7-2, the J call TRBJ2-2, with D perhaps TRBD2 (6 bases). The origin of this receptor is a man aged 60 to 69 with COVID-19, enrolled during active disease. The source material was peripheral blood. In DNA, the CDR3 is TGTGCCAGCAGCTCCCCTTATGGGCTAGCGACGGCCGGGGAGCTGTTTTTT. Amino acids: CASSSPYGLATAGELFF.